The 22 T cell receptor beta chains reported below all come from one sample, sequenced in a study of blood T cell repertoires in COVID-19 (dated by TCRdb to the early 2020s). The library was produced with the immunoSEQ multiplex PCR assay. TCRdb holds this immuneACCESS table with in-frame rearrangements only. Some clones are missing; in checked studies, unresolved V genes explain under half, and the rest has no known cause. For this sample there are roughly 250,000 clones; roughly nine tenths appear just once. The ten top clones hold approximately 2.5% of the sample. Source material: PBMCs or T cells enriched from blood (not recorded which). The source is a young woman who had recovered from COVID-19.

The CDR3 nucleotides read TGTGCCATCAGTGAGTCGATCGAGGGTTATGAAGCTTTCTTT. Its protein product is CAISESIEGYEAFF. The rearrangement joins TRBV10-3 to TRBJ1-1, with D unclear. There are 14 residues in the CDR3. Germline assignment: CDR1 ENHRY and CDR2 SYGVKD. The V end lost 0 bases, the J end lost 7 bases, and 12 bases lay between the germline ends.

The chain joins TRBV6-5 to TRBJ1-1; possibly TRBD1 for D (6 bases). The V gene's germline CDR1 is MNHEY and CDR2 SVGAGI. This CDR3 contains 12 residues. V shed 11 bases and J shed 6 bases, with 16 bases lying between them. CDR3 residues: CAWGTGRPEAFF. In DNA, the CDR3 is TGTGCCTGGGGAACAGGGAGACCTGAAGCTTTCTTT.

In its sample, this clone was seen once. The chain uses TRBV5-6 and TRBJ1-2; 7 bases fit TRBD1. This CDR3 region has 15 residues. Trimming removed 4 bases from V and 7 bases from J; junction bases left unmatched: 13. Germline CDR1 is SGHDT and CDR2 is YYEEEE. In DNA form, the CDR3 reads TGTGCCAGCAGCCCAGCCTTGACAGGGCTGTTTGGCTACACCTTC. Protein: CASSPALTGLFGYTF.

The CDR3 loop is CASSLATGGASYNSPLHF. Here the CDR3 DNA reads TGTGCCAGCAGCTTGGCAACAGGGGGCGCATCCTATAATTCACCCCTCCACTTT. V and J are TRBV11-2 and TRBJ1-6; 9 bases are shared with TRBD1. Germline V gene lookup returns CDR1 SGHAT and CDR2 FQNNGV. This CDR3 is built from 18 residues. Germline trimming cut 3 bases from V and 1 base from J; bases unmatched to any gene: 7. Full variable domain (missing parts from reference TRBV11-2 and TRBJ1-6): EAGVAQSPRYKIIEKRQSVAFWCNPISGHATLYWYQQILGQGPKLLIQFQNNGVVDDSQLPKDRFSAERLKGVDSTLKIQPAKLEDSAVYLCASSLATGGASYNSPLHFGNGTRLTVT.

This chain connects TRBV19 to TRBJ1-4, with D perhaps matching TRBD1 (5 bases). The CDR3 is 13 residues long. Deletions cut 5 bases from V and 8 bases from J, with 12 bases between. Germline V gives CDR1 LNHDA, CDR2 SQIVND (reference sequence). The CDR3: CASSVVPGEKLFF. In nucleotides, the CDR3 is TGTGCCAGTAGTGTAGTGCCAGGGGAAAAACTGTTTTTT.

J is TRBJ2-4 and V is TRBV4-1; 9 bases fit TRBD1. The V segment lost 1 base and the J segment 5 bases; nucleotides outside the gene matches: 9. Germline lookup yields CDR1 MGHRA and CDR2 YSYEKL. The CDR3 consists of 17 residues. This CDR3 is CASSQVGTGGAENIQYF. CDR3 coding DNA: TGCGCCAGCAGCCAAGTGGGAACAGGGGGCGCGGAAAACATTCAGTACTTC.

Comments on this clone: Other DNA variants within this sample encode the same CDR3. The V call is TRBV6-5, the J call TRBJ1-5; 9 bases match TRBD1. Germline V gene lookup returns CDR1 MNHEY and CDR2 SVGAGI. The CDR3 spans 14 residues. After removal of 5 bases from V and 5 bases from J, the junction contained 4 bases not matched to a gene. The CDR3 region is CASSLRTGDQPQHF. CDR3 nucleotides: TGTGCCAGCAGTCTACGGACAGGGGATCAGCCCCAGCATTTT.

The chain joins TRBV13 to TRBJ2-5; TRBD1 agrees at 7 bases. J gave up 0 bases and V 5 bases, and 12 bases lay outside the gene matches. The CDR3 is 17 amino acids. Germline values: CDR1 PRHDT, CDR2 FYEKMQ (reference sequence). The DNA of the CDR3 is TGTGCCAGCAGCGAAGGACAGGTACTTACCCACCAAGAGACCCAGTACTTC. It translates to CASSEGQVLTHQETQYF.

This clone appeared a single time. The V gene is TRBV7-8, the J gene TRBJ2-7; D might be TRBD2 (5 bases). The V end lost 6 bases, the J end lost 5 bases, and 14 bases lay between the germline ends. The CDR3 is 13 amino acids. Germline CDR1 reads SGHVS; CDR2 reads FQNEAQ. The CDR3 region is CASRYGLAHEQYF. The CDR3 region has the DNA TGTGCCAGCAGATATGGTCTAGCCCACGAGCAGTACTTC.

The V and J genes are TRBV27 and TRBJ2-3, with no clear D. The V gene lost 2 bases and the J gene lost 4 bases, with 7 bases spanning the gap. CDR3 size: 13 residues. Per germline, CDR1 MNHEY and CDR2 SMNVEV (reference sequence). CDR3 bases: TGTGCCAGCAGTTTACTGGGCCCAGATACGCAGTATTTT. Translated: CASSLLGPDTQYF.

This clone was seen once. This sequence joins TRBV18 and TRBJ1-2; 9 nucleotides line up with TRBD1. CDR3 length equals 13 residues. Germline V gene data show CDR1 as KGHSH and CDR2 as LQKENI. J was trimmed by 13 bases and V by 1 base; bases with no gene match: 7. The CDR3 nucleotides are TGTGCCAGCTCACCACTTCGACAGGGGGGGTTCACCTTC. Its translation is CASSPLRQGGFTF. The entire variable domain, with the rest obtained from reference TRBV18 and TRBJ1-2, is as follows: NAGVMQNPRHLVRRRGQEARLRCSPMKGHSHVYWYRQLPEEGLKFMVYLQKENIIDESGMPKERFSAEFPKEGPSILRIQQVVRGDSAAYFCASSPLRQGGFTFGSGTRLTVV.

The V gene is TRBV12-3 or TRBV12-4, the J gene TRBJ1-5, with D tentatively TRBD1 (5 bases). V was trimmed by 5 bases and J by 2 bases, leaving 7 bases between them. This CDR3 has 13 amino acids. The chain's CDR3 is CASSGGGNQPQHF. The CDR3 nucleotides are TGTGCCAGCAGTGGGGGGGGCAATCAGCCCCAGCATTTT.

The chain carries TRBV4-2 and TRBJ1-4; 7 nucleotides align to TRBD1. The V segment lost 2 bases and the J segment 11 bases; nucleotides outside the gene matches: 8. CDR1 LGHNA and CDR2 YNFKEQ come from the germline V gene. The CDR3 length is 14 residues. This CDR3 is CASSQPDRVGKLFF. In DNA form, the CDR3 reads TGTGCCAGCAGCCAACCAGACAGGGTCGGGAAACTGTTTTTT.

The chain has TRBV19 and TRBJ1-2; D gene unclear. V lost 4 bases to trimming and J lost 3 bases, with 9 bases between them. This CDR3 is built from 13 residues. Looked up from germline, CDR1 is LNHDA and CDR2 is SQIVND (reference sequence). DNA for the CDR3: TGTGCCAGTAGTACAGGATCCTACTATGGCTACACCTTC. The encoded protein is CASSTGSYYGYTF.

The V and J genes are TRBV19 and TRBJ2-3; 7 positions agree with TRBD2. This CDR3 region has 14 residues. V gave up 8 bases and J gave up 7 bases; unmatched junction bases: 12. Germline V gene lookup returns CDR1 LNHDA and CDR2 SQIVND (reference sequence). The CDR3 protein is CASQLANEGYTQYF. The CDR3 nucleotides are TGTGCCAGTCAACTAGCGAATGAAGGATATACGCAGTATTTT. The variable domain in full, completed from reference TRBV19 and TRBJ2-3, reads DGGITQSPKYLFRKEGQNVTLSCEQNLNHDAMYWYRQDPGQGLRLIYYSQIVNDFQKGDIAEGYSVSREKKESFPLTVTSAQKNPTAFYLCASQLANEGYTQYFGPGTRLTVL.

The rearrangement joins TRBV3-1 (or the pseudogene TRBV3-2) to TRBJ1-1, with D unclear. The CDR3 sequence is 12 residues long. Germline-derived CDR1 and CDR2 are LGHDT and YNNKEL (reference sequence). Trimming took 5 bases from V and 0 from J, leaving 4 bases between them. The CDR3 DNA sequence: TGTGCCAGCAGCTTCTTGAACACTGAAGCTTTCTTT. Its protein product is CASSFLNTEAFF.

The V and J genes are TRBV2 and TRBJ1-5, with D possibly being TRBD1 (6 bases). CDR3 size: 14 residues. Germline CDR1 and CDR2: SNHLY and FYNNEI. V lost 8 bases and J lost 1, with 12 bases in between. In DNA form, the CDR3 reads TGTGCCAGCTGGGGGGGGGCGAGCAATCAGCCCCAGCATTTT. Residues: CASWGGASNQPQHF.

The rearrangement links TRBV5-1 to TRBJ2-2, with 11 bases aligning to TRBD1. The CDR3 totals 15 residues. Germline values: CDR1 SGHRS, CDR2 YFSETQ. V was pared by 8 bases and J by 4 bases, with 7 bases of the junction left unmatched. CDR3 nucleotide sequence: TGCGCCAGTAGGACAGGGGGCTTCGGCACCGGGGAGCTGTTTTTT. As protein: CASRTGGFGTGELFF.

Points on this clone: The same CDR3 is also encoded by other DNA sequences in this sample. The chain combines TRBV5-1 with TRBJ1-1; tentatively, D is TRBD1 (5 bases). V lost 0 bases to trimming and J lost 11 bases, with 8 bases between them. Germline V gene sequence: CDR1 SGHRS, CDR2 YFSETQ. CDR3 size: 11 residues. For the CDR3, the DNA is TGCGCCAGCAGCTTGGAAGGGGCCGCTTTCTTT. Residues: CASSLEGAAFF.

The rearrangement links TRBV7-9 to TRBJ2-5; D remains unclear. Germline V CDR1 and CDR2: SEHNR, FQNEAQ (reference sequence). The CDR3 extends over 14 amino acids. Trimming took off 3 bases at V and 3 bases at J, with 11 bases between the two ends. CDR3 bases: TGTGCCAGCAGCTTTGCAGGCCTCAAAGAGACCCAGTACTTC. It translates to CASSFAGLKETQYF.

The chain couples TRBV28 to TRBJ1-1, with a tentative D call TRBD1 (6 bases). The CDR3 contains 15 residues. Germline CDR1 and CDR2: MDHEN and SYDVKM. Trimming left V 5 bases short and J 0 bases short, with 13 bases between. The CDR3 loop is CASSRSGVMNTEAFF. In nucleotides, the CDR3 is TGTGCCAGCAGTAGATCAGGGGTTATGAACACTGAAGCTTTCTTT.

The chain has TRBV3-1 (or the pseudogene TRBV3-2) and TRBJ2-5; D gene unclear. Trimming left V 1 base short and J 5 bases short, with 8 bases between. Germline assignment: CDR1 LGHDT and CDR2 YNNKEL (reference sequence). The CDR3 consists of 13 residues. The CDR3 is CASSQGRVETQYF. The CDR3 bases are TGTGCCAGCAGCCAAGGGAGAGTGGAGACCCAGTACTTC.